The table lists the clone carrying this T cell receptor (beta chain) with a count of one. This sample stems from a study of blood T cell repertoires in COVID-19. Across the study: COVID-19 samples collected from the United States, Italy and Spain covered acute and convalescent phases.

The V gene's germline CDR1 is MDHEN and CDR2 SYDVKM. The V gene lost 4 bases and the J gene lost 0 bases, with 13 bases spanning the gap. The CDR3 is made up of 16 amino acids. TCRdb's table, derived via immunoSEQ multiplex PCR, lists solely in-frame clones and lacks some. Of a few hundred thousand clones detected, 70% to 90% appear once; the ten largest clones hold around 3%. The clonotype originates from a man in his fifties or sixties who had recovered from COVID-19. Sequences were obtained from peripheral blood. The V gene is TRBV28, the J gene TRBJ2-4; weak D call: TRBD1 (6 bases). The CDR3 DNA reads TGTGCCAGCAGTTCTCATATGACAGGAGCCAAAAACATTCAGTACTTC. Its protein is CASSSHMTGAKNIQYF.